This T cell receptor (beta chain) was observed in a study of blood T cell repertoires in COVID-19 (dated by TCRdb to between 2020 and 2021). Background for the entire study: Collaborator samples came from the United States, Italy and Spain and covered acute and convalescent phases of COVID-19. The material from the prospective study consisted of cDNA or gDNA derived from T cells, B-cell-depleted T cells, or PBMCs. Subjects who had been exposed to COVID-19, were actively infected with it, or had recovered from it provided the deeply sampled blood TCRbeta repertoires that made up the dataset. The repertoires were released in a freely available public database meant as a resource for research on the immune response to SARS-CoV-2. The samples were drawn from the first 160 participants of the ongoing ImmuneRACE study and from 1,254 subjects provided by 6 global collaborators. A de-identified subject ID, COVID-19 status, age in years and sex were almost always included in the sample metadata. Where HLA class I and class II types were available, the types were taken from metadata supplied by the sample provider, not from assay-based typing. Summary of the overall study and its limitations: The quantity of clinical and demographic metadata differed by source and by participant and was supplied without curation.

Details on this clone: What antigen it recognizes has not been identified. Within one base of it there is no much larger clone, and no base qualities were kept.

TCRbeta CDR3 regions were amplified from genomic DNA by means of the immunoSEQ Assay, a bias-controlled multiplex PCR. For the original study's pipeline: The number of nucleated cells in each sample was estimated from the amplification of reference gene primers within the assay. To quantify the absolute abundance of each unique TCRbeta CDR3 rearrangement, sequence reads were collapsed and filtered. For each sample, productive Simpson clonality was calculated by taking the square root of Simpson's diversity index across productive rearrangements. TCRdb limited this immuneACCESS table to in-frame rearrangements with V and J called. A share of clones is missing; checked studies link under half to unresolved V genes, and the rest is unexplained. The V and J calls and the clone size are those of that table, but D and trimming were determined from the DNA. The sample contains some 76,000 clones, around 91% of them found a single time. Clones ranked in the top ten supply roughly 6% of the sample.

Deletion took 7 bases off V and 3 bases off J, with a span of 12 bases between the germline ends. The germline V gene encodes CDR1 SGHNT and CDR2 YYREEE (reference sequence). Reading from cysteine to phenylalanine, the CDR3 counts 13 amino acids. Here the CDR3 DNA is all that survives: 39 bases in frame from base 1. The collaborating institutions used their own protocols to collect whole blood in K2EDTA tubes. For TCRbeta analysis, collaborators shipped samples in one of three forms: frozen whole blood, isolated PBMCs, or DNA extracted from either of those sample types. Recombination joined TRBV5-4 with TRBJ2-3; there is no confident call for the D gene. Specimen: peripheral blood. The receptor was derived from a human donor in a cohort sampled during active COVID-19. The bases are TGTGCCAGCTGCTCCGAGGCGACAGATACGCAGTATTTT. Its protein is CASCSEATDTQYF.